The TCR beta chain under discussion was sequenced for a study of T cells of healthy individuals. A single record per CDR3 protein comes from TCRdb applying MiXCR to the 5' RACE reads. The table shows around 98,000 distinct CDR3 sequences, with around 17% occurring only once. The table lists this clonotype with a few counts. The germline CDR1 and CDR2 sequences are MDHEN and SYDVKM. This CDR3 comprises 16 residues. The J segment lost 7 bases and the V segment lost 4 bases, leaving 13 bases of the junction unmatched. The chain is built from TRBV28 and TRBJ2-1, with TRBD2 identical over 7 bases. The sequence was obtained from a human donor in good health. CDR3 in DNA: TGTGCCAGCAGTTCCCAAGCGGGAAATGAGCCGAATGAGCAGTTCTTC. Translation gives CASSSQAGNEPNEQFF.